A selection of T cell receptor beta chains follows, all from one sample in a study of T cells in Graves' hyperthyroidism and ophthalmopathy. TCRdb itself ran the multiplex PCR reads through MiXCR, one entry per CDR3 protein. The sample has a few hundred thousand distinct CDR3 sequences; 14% to 15% are singletons. The sequenced material came from blood. The receptors shown here come from a woman aged 25 to 39 with Graves' hyperthyroidism. Both conserved end residues are part of each CDR3. Rows give clone size only sometimes, using once, few, many, or a class for an expanded clone.

size	V	J	length	CDR3
-	TRBV19	TRBJ2-1	19	CASTSLGGLAGTVINEQFF
many	TRBV9	TRBJ1-2	16	CASSVAGRGLNYGYTF
-	TRBV5-1	TRBJ1-5	14	CASSPGHDNQPQHF
few	TRBV9	TRBJ1-4	17	CASSRPTGGGANEKLFF
many	TRBV3-1	TRBJ2-1	19	CASSQEVTQGSRIYNEQFF
many	TRBV5-8	TRBJ1-5	15	CASSLDRGSNQPQHF
many	TRBV2	TRBJ1-4	14	CASSLPGTDEKLFF
many	TRBV10-3	TRBJ2-3	17	CAISEPSIALLTDTQYF
many	TRBV20-1	TRBJ2-5	13	CSARDRSQETQYF
-	TRBV5-6	TRBJ1-5	15	CASSSGGFGSQPQHF
-	TRBV29-1	TRBJ2-5	13	CSVETRNQETQYF
-	TRBV7-3	TRBJ2-2	18	CASSPKRTSGSRGRELFF
-	TRBV6-5	TRBJ2-2	21	CASSYSGPGTGLGTNTGGLFF
few	TRBV28	TRBJ2-5	15	CASRGRPGGQETQYF
many	TRBV3-1	TRBJ2-2	16	CASSSASGRAAGELFF
-	TRBV10-3	TRBJ2-1	16	CAVTTSGVGSYNEQFF
few	TRBV19	TRBJ2-1	16	CASSIVGQGPDNEQFF
few	TRBV5-1	TRBJ2-1	16	CASSSVGGSPYNEQFF
many	TRBV28	TRBJ2-7	15	CASTLTRQGGHEQYF
-	TRBV7-2	TRBJ2-3	14	CASMTSGKGGTQYF
few	TRBV2	TRBJ1-2	16	CASRKESGGVSYGYTF
many	TRBV2	TRBJ2-7	15	CASRATLTGDYEQYF
many	TRBV6-4	TRBJ2-1	12	CASSDSANEQFF
many	TRBV28	TRBJ2-7	16	CASSWSRAEKSYEQYF
many	TRBV7-2	TRBJ2-3	16	CASSLRLAGLVDTQYF
many	TRBV10-3	TRBJ2-1	14	CAISEDPSYNEQFF
many	TRBV24-1	TRBJ1-5	16	CATSDLERDRNQPQHF
many	TRBV10-3	TRBJ1-6	14	CASTETGRNSPLHF
many	TRBV28	TRBJ1-1	13	CASSSPMNTEAFF
-	TRBV30	TRBJ1-1	13	CAWISLSPAEAFF
-	TRBV5-4	TRBJ2-3	14	CASSRQDYTDTQYF
many	TRBV20-1	TRBJ1-2	12	CSAPTGGSGYTF
many	TRBV6-1	TRBJ2-7	14	CASSAAGTDYEQYF
few	TRBV28	TRBJ2-7	12	CASLGALNEQYF
many	TRBV28	TRBJ2-3	14	CASSLGLAGQTQYF
many	TRBV11-2	TRBJ2-7	14	CASSLDSFSYEQYF
many	TRBV27	TRBJ2-3	13	CASSSPSTDTQYF
-	TRBV2	TRBJ2-1	17	CASKARSAVSSYNEQFF
few	TRBV28	TRBJ2-1	15	CATGRGAQEANEQFF
many	TRBV11-3	TRBJ2-2	16	CASSLGTSGRNGELFF
-	TRBV7-9	TRBJ1-5	15	CASSLAGPGNQPQHF
many	TRBV28	TRBJ1-5	15	CASRIGTALRGAQHF
many	TRBV28	TRBJ2-7	16	CASSLAPGAGPYEQYF
-	TRBV18	TRBJ2-3	15	CASCRNLLGTDTQYF
few	TRBV9	TRBJ2-5	18	CASSPTRTYAGRQETQYF
many	TRBV11-2	TRBJ2-3	17	CASSLGTSGRSADTQYF
few	TRBV20-1	TRBJ2-3	13	CSAEGLAGDTQYF
few	TRBV5-1	TRBJ2-7	15	CASSVTAGAFYEQYF
many	TRBV18	TRBJ2-6	14	CASSPGTNSNVLTF
few	TRBV9	TRBJ2-2	16	CASSALAETNTGELFF
-	TRBV9	TRBJ1-1	15	CASSVGRIRDTEAFF
few	TRBV20-1	TRBJ2-3	17	CSAREYKPGLITDTQYF
many	TRBV7-3	TRBJ2-3	14	CASSVGTGTDTQYF
many	TRBV28	TRBJ2-1	13	CASRGDWYNEQFF